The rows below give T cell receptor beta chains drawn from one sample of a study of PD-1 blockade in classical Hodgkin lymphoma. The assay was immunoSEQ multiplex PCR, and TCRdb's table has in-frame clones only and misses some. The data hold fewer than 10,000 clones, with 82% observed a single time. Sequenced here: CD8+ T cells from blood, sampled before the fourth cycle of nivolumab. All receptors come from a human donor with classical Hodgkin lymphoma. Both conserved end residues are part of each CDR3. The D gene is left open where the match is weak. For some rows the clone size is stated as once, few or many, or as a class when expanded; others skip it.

CDR3 protein: CASSLLLDEQFF
CDR3 DNA: TGTGCCAGCAGTTTACTCTTGGACGAGCAGTTCTTC
V gene: TRBV27
CDR3 length: 12
D gene: .
clone size: .
J gene: TRBJ2-1

CDR3 protein: CASSYPERPETQYF
CDR3 DNA: TGTGCCAGCAGTTACCCAGAAAGGCCAGAGACCCAGTACTTC
V gene: TRBV6-6
CDR3 length: 14
D gene: .
clone size: .
J gene: TRBJ2-5

CDR3 protein: CASSRQGAGETQYF
CDR3 DNA: TGTGCCAGCAGCCGACAGGGGGCAGGAGAGACCCAGTACTTC
V gene: TRBV6-5
CDR3 length: 14
D gene: TRBD1
clone size: .
J gene: TRBJ2-5

CDR3 protein: CASSPRLAGETQYF
CDR3 DNA: TGTGCCAGCAGCCCTCGACTAGCCGGAGAGACCCAGTACTTC
V gene: TRBV9
CDR3 length: 14
D gene: TRBD2
clone size: .
J gene: TRBJ2-5

CDR3 protein: CASSQSSMGQRSSGNTIYF
CDR3 DNA: TGCGCCAGCAGTCAATCTTCTATGGGACAGAGGAGCTCTGGAAACACCATATATTTT
V gene: TRBV23-1
CDR3 length: 19
D gene: TRBD1
clone size: few
J gene: TRBJ1-3

CDR3 protein: CASSLGQGVFYEQYF
CDR3 DNA: TGTGCCAGCAGTTTGGGACAGGGGGTGTTTTACGAGCAGTACTTC
V gene: TRBV27
CDR3 length: 15
D gene: TRBD1
clone size: .
J gene: TRBJ2-7

CDR3 protein: CASSGLTGRGQPQHF
CDR3 DNA: TGTGCCAGCAGTGGGCTGACAGGGCGGGGGCAGCCCCAGCATTTT
V gene: TRBV6-1
CDR3 length: 15
D gene: TRBD1
clone size: .
J gene: TRBJ1-5

CDR3 protein: CASSAGTPFEQYF
CDR3 DNA: TGCGCCAGCAGCGCCGGGACGCCCTTTGAGCAGTACTTC
V gene: TRBV5-1
CDR3 length: 13
D gene: .
clone size: .
J gene: TRBJ2-7

CDR3 protein: CASSKHRDRGGHEQFF
CDR3 DNA: TGTGCCAGCAGCAAACACCGGGACAGGGGCGGACATGAGCAGTTCTTC
V gene: TRBV21-1
CDR3 length: 16
D gene: .
clone size: .
J gene: TRBJ2-1

CDR3 protein: CSVEGRGGFLCEQFF
CDR3 DNA: TGCAGCGTTGAAGGGCGGGGGGGGTTTTTGTGTGAGCAGTTCTTC
V gene: TRBV29-1
CDR3 length: 15
D gene: TRBD2
clone size: .
J gene: TRBJ2-1

CDR3 protein: CASSLSAGGNEQFF
CDR3 DNA: TGTGCCAGCAGTTTATCTGCCGGGGGCAATGAGCAGTTCTTC
V gene: TRBV27
CDR3 length: 14
D gene: .
clone size: .
J gene: TRBJ2-1

CDR3 protein: CASSEAHGGGGGELFF
CDR3 DNA: TGTGCCAGCAGTGAAGCGCACGGGGGCGGCGGCGGGGAGCTGTTTTTT
V gene: TRBV6-1
CDR3 length: 16
D gene: .
clone size: once
J gene: TRBJ2-2

CDR3 protein: CAWGDDSTDTQYF
CDR3 DNA: TGTGCCTGGGGGGATGACAGCACAGATACGCAGTATTTT
V gene: TRBV30
CDR3 length: 13
D gene: .
clone size: .
J gene: TRBJ2-3

CDR3 protein: CASSLGGELNTEAFF
CDR3 DNA: TGCGCCAGCAGCTTGGGGGGCGAGTTGAACACTGAAGCTTTCTTT
V gene: TRBV5-1
CDR3 length: 15
D gene: .
clone size: .
J gene: TRBJ1-1

CDR3 protein: CASSERRNSYEQYF
CDR3 DNA: TGTGCCAGCAGCGAACGGAGGAACTCCTACGAGCAGTACTTC
V gene: TRBV7-2
CDR3 length: 14
D gene: .
clone size: few
J gene: TRBJ2-7

CDR3 protein: CASSPGNEKLFF
CDR3 DNA: TGTGCCAGTTCCCCAGGGAATGAAAAACTGTTTTTT
V gene: TRBV2
CDR3 length: 12
D gene: .
clone size: .
J gene: TRBJ1-4

CDR3 protein: CAWNRDAYEQYF
CDR3 DNA: TGTGCCTGGAACAGGGACGCCTACGAGCAGTACTTC
V gene: TRBV30
CDR3 length: 12
D gene: .
clone size: .
J gene: TRBJ2-7

CDR3 protein: CASRDPTGSYNEQFF
CDR3 DNA: TGTGCCAGCAGGGACCCGACTGGGTCTTACAATGAGCAGTTCTTC
V gene: TRBV4-2
CDR3 length: 15
D gene: .
clone size: .
J gene: TRBJ2-1

CDR3 protein: CASSSTDRGRHTYGYTF
CDR3 DNA: TGCGCCAGCAGCTCGACGGACAGGGGGAGACATACCTATGGCTACACCTTC
V gene: TRBV5-1
CDR3 length: 17
D gene: TRBD1
clone size: .
J gene: TRBJ1-2

CDR3 protein: CSVRQGESYEQYF
CDR3 DNA: TGCAGCGTAAGACAGGGAGAGTCCTACGAGCAGTACTTC
V gene: TRBV29-1
CDR3 length: 13
D gene: TRBD1
clone size: few
J gene: TRBJ2-7

CDR3 protein: CASSGRRDPTWPQHF
CDR3 DNA: TGTGCCAGCAGCGGCCGTCGGGACCCAACTTGGCCCCAGCATTTT
V gene: TRBV7-8
CDR3 length: 15
D gene: .
clone size: .
J gene: TRBJ1-5

CDR3 protein: CSVGGGAGTDTQYF
CDR3 DNA: TGCAGCGTTGGCGGCGGGGCGGGCACAGATACGCAGTATTTT
V gene: TRBV29-1
CDR3 length: 14
D gene: .
clone size: .
J gene: TRBJ2-3

CDR3 protein: CASSNLDRWPQETQYF
CDR3 DNA: TGTGCCAGCAGCAACCTGGACAGGTGGCCCCAAGAGACCCAGTACTTC
V gene: TRBV27
CDR3 length: 16
D gene: TRBD1
clone size: .
J gene: TRBJ2-5

CDR3 protein: CAWIDPVGFLFEAFF
CDR3 DNA: TGTGCCTGGATAGACCCCGTAGGGTTTCTATTTGAAGCTTTCTTT
V gene: TRBV30
CDR3 length: 15
D gene: .
clone size: .
J gene: TRBJ1-1

CDR3 protein: CASSVVGVGANVLTF
CDR3 DNA: TGTGCCAGCAGCGTAGTCGGGGTTGGGGCCAACGTCCTGACTTTC
V gene: TRBV9
CDR3 length: 15
D gene: .
clone size: .
J gene: TRBJ2-6

CDR3 protein: CATGDPDTQYF
CDR3 DNA: TGTGCCACCGGCGACCCGGATACGCAGTATTTT
V gene: TRBV19
CDR3 length: 11
D gene: .
clone size: .
J gene: TRBJ2-3

CDR3 protein: CASSQGQNGPYEAFF
CDR3 DNA: TGCGCCAGCAGCCAAGGGCAAAACGGGCCTTATGAAGCTTTCTTT
V gene: TRBV4-1
CDR3 length: 15
D gene: .
clone size: few
J gene: TRBJ1-1

CDR3 protein: CASSSPGQINSPLHF
CDR3 DNA: TGTGCCAGCAGTTCGCCGGGACAAATTAATTCACCCCTCCACTTT
V gene: TRBV27
CDR3 length: 15
D gene: .
clone size: .
J gene: TRBJ1-6

CDR3 protein: CASRDWGGHEQYF
CDR3 DNA: TGTGCCAGCAGGGACTGGGGGGGCCACGAGCAGTACTTC
V gene: TRBV2
CDR3 length: 13
D gene: .
clone size: .
J gene: TRBJ2-7

CDR3 protein: CATSTGGVLSGETQYF
CDR3 DNA: TGTGCCACCAGCACTGGAGGGGTTTTAAGTGGGGAGACCCAGTACTTC
V gene: TRBV15
CDR3 length: 16
D gene: .
clone size: .
J gene: TRBJ2-5

CDR3 protein: CASGPAGQSPYEQYF
CDR3 DNA: TGCGCCAGCGGCCCGGCAGGGCAAAGCCCCTACGAGCAGTACTTC
V gene: TRBV5-1
CDR3 length: 15
D gene: .
clone size: .
J gene: TRBJ2-7

CDR3 protein: CAAAGATGELFF
CDR3 DNA: TGCGCAGCAGCCGGAGCCACCGGGGAGCTGTTTTTT
V gene: TRBV4-1
CDR3 length: 12
D gene: .
clone size: few
J gene: TRBJ2-2

CDR3 protein: CASTPYSGGAGELFF
CDR3 DNA: TGTGCCAGTACCCCTTATAGCGGCGGGGCCGGGGAGCTGTTTTTT
V gene: TRBV19
CDR3 length: 15
D gene: .
clone size: .
J gene: TRBJ2-2

CDR3 protein: CASSLSSSGGHIETQYF
CDR3 DNA: TGTGCCAGCAGTTTATCGTCCAGCGGGGGACACATAGAGACCCAGTACTTC
V gene: TRBV28
CDR3 length: 17
D gene: TRBD2
clone size: .
J gene: TRBJ2-5

CDR3 protein: CSVWTGGIGYTF
CDR3 DNA: TGCAGCGTTTGGACAGGGGGCATTGGCTACACCTTC
V gene: TRBV29-1
CDR3 length: 12
D gene: TRBD1
clone size: .
J gene: TRBJ1-2

CDR3 protein: CASSLGTGELFF
CDR3 DNA: TGTGCCAGCAGTTTAGGAACCGGGGAGCTGTTTTTT
V gene: TRBV7-3
CDR3 length: 12
D gene: .
clone size: .
J gene: TRBJ2-2

CDR3 protein: CASSGTGTGVKDYEQYF
CDR3 DNA: TGTGCCAGCAGCGGCACCGGGACAGGGGTTAAGGACTACGAGCAGTACTTC
V gene: TRBV7-9
CDR3 length: 17
D gene: TRBD1
clone size: .
J gene: TRBJ2-7

CDR3 protein: CASSELDREVTEAFF
CDR3 DNA: TGCGCCAGCAGCGAGCTTGACAGGGAGGTCACTGAAGCTTTCTTT
V gene: TRBV5-1
CDR3 length: 15
D gene: TRBD1
clone size: .
J gene: TRBJ1-1

CDR3 protein: CASSPGGGLYGYTF
CDR3 DNA: TGTGCCAGCAGCCCGGGAGGAGGGCTTTATGGCTACACCTTC
V gene: TRBV7-6
CDR3 length: 14
D gene: .
clone size: .
J gene: TRBJ1-2

CDR3 protein: CASSADRDFWGYTF
CDR3 DNA: TGTGCCAGCAGTGCGGACAGGGACTTTTGGGGCTACACCTTC
V gene: TRBV25-1
CDR3 length: 14
D gene: TRBD1
clone size: .
J gene: TRBJ1-2

CDR3 protein: CASSLTGTSGRYEQYF
CDR3 DNA: TGTGCCAGCAGCTTAACCGGGACTAGCGGTCGGTATGAGCAGTACTTC
V gene: TRBV4-2
CDR3 length: 16
D gene: TRBD2
clone size: few
J gene: TRBJ2-7